The next 22 T cell receptor beta chains were all read from a single sample in a study of cytomegalovirus exposure and HLA in healthy donors. The PCR was carried out with 60 Vbeta primers and 13 Jbeta primers. This table comes from immunoSEQ multiplex PCR, and its TCRdb copy is limited to in-frame clones, with some not included. The table lists 130,000 or so clones, roughly 77% of them singletons. Sequencing was done on a sample of PBMCs. Every receptor here comes from a man between 35 and 55 years old in good health and CMV-seronegative.

The V gene is TRBV14, the J gene TRBJ2-5; D not certain. CDR3 length: 14 amino acids. The germline gives CDR1 SGHDN, CDR2 FVKESK. Trimming stripped 5 bases from V and 0 bases from J, with 10 bases between. The CDR3 coding sequence is TGTGCCAGCAGCTTAAGACAATACCAAGAGACCCAGTACTTC. Its protein is CASSLRQYQETQYF.

This clone was observed a handful of times. The CDR3 spells CASSSDRHRLFGGGTDTQYF. In DNA form, the CDR3 reads TGTGCCAGCAGCTCCGACCGACATAGACTATTCGGCGGGGGCACAGATACGCAGTATTTT. The V call is TRBV7-8, the J call TRBJ2-3, with D possibly matching TRBD2 (6 bases). This CDR3 is built from 20 residues. Germline lookup yields CDR1 SGHVS and CDR2 FQNEAQ. V was cut by 4 bases and J by 1 base, with 27 bases left in between.

The genes are TRBV5-1 and TRBJ2-2, with TRBD1 matching over 7 bases. Germline trimming cut 2 bases from V and 5 bases from J; bases unmatched to any gene: 6. The CDR3 has 15 amino acids. Germline V gene data show CDR1 as SGHRS and CDR2 as YFSETQ. This chain's CDR3 is CASSLSQGRTGELFF. CDR3 bases: TGCGCCAGCAGCTTATCACAGGGGAGAACCGGGGAGCTGTTTTTT.

J is TRBJ2-7 and V is TRBV4-1; 13 bases are a match to TRBD2. From germline, CDR1 is MGHRA and CDR2 YSYEKL. This CDR3 comprises 15 residues. Trimming cost V 2 bases and J 4 bases; bases outside gene matches: 2. The CDR3 loop is CASSQRTSGGYEQYF. The CDR3 DNA reads as TGCGCCAGCAGCCAAAGGACTAGCGGGGGATACGAGCAGTACTTC.

The CDR3 is CASSIGAGYTF. CDR3 in DNA: TGTGCCAGTAGTATAGGGGCTGGCTACACCTTC. The genes are TRBV19 and TRBJ1-2, with D uncertain. Trimming pared 1 base from V and 7 bases from J, leaving 4 bases between. This CDR3 contains 11 residues. Germline CDR1 is LNHDA and CDR2 is SQIVND (reference sequence).

The DNA of the CDR3 is TGTGCCAGCAGCACATACCCCGACAGGGTGGACGAGCAGTACTTC. This codes for CASSTYPDRVDEQYF. The rearrangement uses TRBV5-6 and TRBJ2-7; 7 positions agree with TRBD1. Germline V gene lookup returns CDR1 SGHDT and CDR2 YYEEEE. The CDR3 consists of 15 residues. V was clipped by 4 bases and J by 5 bases; unmatched bases: 12.

There are a few counts of this clone. This chain links TRBV7-3 with TRBJ2-1, with no clear D. The CDR3 sequence is 13 residues long. Germline CDR1 SGHTA, CDR2 FQGTGA. V lost 4 bases and J 4 bases, leaving 8 bases between the germline ends. CDR3 bases: TGTGCCAGCAGCTATACAGCTTACAATGAGCAGTTCTTC. Amino acid sequence: CASSYTAYNEQFF.

The rearrangement uses TRBV5-1 and TRBJ2-3; 7 nucleotides agree with TRBD1. The CDR3 has 14 amino acids. Germline V CDR1 and CDR2: SGHRS, YFSETQ. Trimming cost V 2 bases and J 3 bases; bases outside gene matches: 3. This CDR3 is CASSLGGVTDTQYF. The DNA for the CDR3 is TGCGCCAGCAGCTTAGGGGGCGTGACAGATACGCAGTATTTT.

The chain links TRBV9 to TRBJ2-2; D remains ambiguous. The CDR3 is 13 residues long. CDR1 is SGDLS and CDR2 is YYNGEE in the germline V gene. Deletions cut 0 bases from V and 4 bases from J, with 4 bases between. The CDR3 here is CASSVGPTGELFF. For the CDR3, the DNA is TGTGCCAGCAGCGTAGGGCCCACCGGGGAGCTGTTTTTT.

This sequence joins TRBV6-7 and TRBJ1-2, with 10 bases fitting TRBD1. TRBV6-7 is marked as an open reading frame, function uncertain. Trimming cost V 6 bases and J 4 bases; bases outside gene matches: 5. The CDR3 contains 14 residues. The CDR3 region has the DNA TGTGCCAGCAGGGGACAGGGGATTTTCTATGGCTACACCTTC. Amino acids: CASRGQGIFYGYTF.

This chain connects TRBV5-6 to TRBJ2-1, with a possible D match to TRBD2 (5 bases). This CDR3 has 13 residues. Between the trimmed V and J ends, which lost 6 bases and 6 bases, there was a span of 13 bases. The germline CDR1 and CDR2 sequences are SGHDT and YYEEEE. The CDR3 spells CASNPEGINEQFF. CDR3 nucleotides: TGTGCCAGCAACCCTGAGGGTATCAATGAGCAGTTCTTC.

V gene TRBV5-1 combines with J gene TRBJ1-1; D is possibly TRBD1 (6 bases). Germline CDR1 and CDR2: SGHRS and YFSETQ. V was cut by 6 bases and J by 5 bases, with 23 bases left in between. The CDR3 extends over 16 amino acids. The CDR3 here is CASTEANGRGRTEAFF. CDR3 sequence (DNA): TGCGCCAGCACCGAGGCGAATGGCAGGGGCAGGACTGAAGCTTTCTTT.

This clone has a single count. The chain combines TRBV9 with TRBJ2-3; TRBD2 agrees at 15 bases. Looked up from germline, CDR1 is SGDLS and CDR2 is YYNGEE. V was clipped by 4 bases and J by 6 bases; unmatched bases: 9. The CDR3 is 17 amino acids. The CDR3 DNA is TGTGCCAGCAGCTCTAGGACTAGCGGGGGGGCCGGGGATACGCAGTATTTT. Translated: CASSSRTSGGAGDTQYF.

This clone was seen just once. The CDR3 loop is CASSSPGQGIETQYF. CDR3 bases: TGTGCCAGCAGTAGTCCGGGACAGGGGATAGAGACCCAGTACTTC. The chain has TRBV28 and TRBJ2-5; 10 bases are a match to TRBD1. Per the germline V gene, CDR1 is MDHEN and CDR2 is SYDVKM. The trim removed 5 bases at V and 4 bases at J, leaving 7 bases unmatched. The length of the CDR3 is 15 residues.

A few counts support this clone. This chain links TRBV10-3 with TRBJ1-1, with TRBD1 identical over 7 bases. V shed 4 bases and J 1 base; nucleotides not matched to a gene: 9. The CDR3 totals 16 residues. Germline V gene data show CDR1 as ENHRY and CDR2 as SYGVKD. Here the CDR3 DNA reads TGTGCCATCAGTGTACAGGGGACTTTAGGGAACACTGAAGCTTTCTTT. Its translation: CAISVQGTLGNTEAFF.

The CDR3 DNA reads as TGTGCCAGCAGCTTAGTGCGACTAGCCAAAAACATTCAGTACTTC. Its translation: CASSLVRLAKNIQYF. The V call is TRBV11-2, the J call TRBJ2-4; D remains ambiguous. CDR3 length: 15 residues. From germline, CDR1 is SGHAT and CDR2 FQNNGV. Deletions cut 1 base from V and 0 bases from J, with 7 bases between.

V is TRBV7-2 and J is TRBJ1-2, with TRBD1 as a possible D gene (6 bases). The CDR3 length is 13 residues. Trimming stripped 8 bases from V and 8 bases from J, with 18 bases between. Germline V CDR1 and CDR2: SGHTA, FQGNSA. CDR3 bases: TGTGCCAGCGCCTCTGGGGGGGCGGGAGGCTACACCTTC. It is translated as CASASGGAGGYTF.

The chain is built from TRBV4-1 and TRBJ2-5; TRBD1 agrees at 7 bases. V trimming: 5 bases; J trimming: 5 bases; junction bases outside the gene matches: 5. The CDR3 consists of 13 residues. CDR1 and CDR2 from the germline V gene are MGHRA and YSYEKL. The CDR3 spells CASSMTGMETQYF. DNA for the CDR3: TGCGCCAGCAGCATGACAGGGATGGAGACCCAGTACTTC.

This clone was picked up many times. The gene calls are TRBV11-2 and TRBJ2-7, with TRBD1 matching 11 bases. Per the germline V gene, CDR1 is SGHAT and CDR2 is FQNNGV. The CDR3 runs 15 residues. Unmatched junction bases numbered 5, after V lost 1 base and J lost 6 bases. The CDR3 DNA is TGTGCCAGCAGCTTAGTCGGGACAGGGGGAGGCGAGCAGTACTTC. It is translated as CASSLVGTGGGEQYF.

The chain links TRBV15 to TRBJ2-7; D ambiguous. In germline, CDR1 is LNHNV, CDR2 YYDKDF (reference sequence). The V gene lost 5 bases and the J gene lost 3 bases, with 14 bases spanning the gap. The CDR3 loop spans 14 amino acids. CDR3 in DNA: TGTGCCACCAGCTATGACACCACCAACTACGAGCAGTACTTC. This sequence encodes CATSYDTTNYEQYF.

The V gene is TRBV28, the J gene TRBJ1-4; D is unresolved. CDR1 MDHEN and CDR2 SYDVKM come from the germline V gene. The CDR3 is 14 residues long. V was shortened by 3 bases and J by 7 bases, with 12 bases between the two germline ends. DNA of the CDR3: TGTGCCAGCAGTTTGGAGTATCGGGGTGAAAAACTGTTTTTT. It specifies CASSLEYRGEKLFF. The variable domain in full, with the rest retrieved from reference TRBV28 and TRBJ1-4, is DVKVTQSSRYLVKRTGEKVFLECVQDMDHENMFWYRQDPGLGLRLIYFSYDVKMKEKGDIPEGYSVSREKKERFSLILESASTNQTSMYLCASSLEYRGEKLFFGSGTQLSVL.

The chain is built from TRBV6-1 and TRBJ1-1; tentative D call: TRBD1 (5 bases). The CDR3 has 14 residues. From germline, CDR1 is MNHNS and CDR2 SASEGT. V lost 7 bases and J lost 0, with 12 bases in between. This CDR3 reads CASTLTVMNTEAFF. CDR3 DNA: TGTGCCAGCACCTTGACAGTCATGAACACTGAAGCTTTCTTT.